This entry lists 32 T cell receptor beta chains sequenced from one sample in a study of blood T cells in healthy people across ages. Sample-barcoded 5' priming and a J-beta primer mix drove a second PCR of roughly 6 to 12 cycles. Each CDR3 protein gets one entry after TCRdb re-called the 5' RACE reads with MiXCR. The data show about 720,000 distinct CDR3 sequences, around a fifth seen once. Sequencing was carried out using blood. The receptors here all came from a man between 65 and 85 years old in good health.

V is TRBV7-3 and J is TRBJ1-4, with unresolved D. This CDR3 is 15 amino acids long. Trimming pared 5 bases from V and 5 bases from J, leaving 15 bases between. From germline, CDR1 is SGHTA and CDR2 FQGTGA. The CDR3 region is CASSGLIGLNEKLFF. For the CDR3, the DNA is TGTGCCAGCAGCGGGTTGATAGGCTTGAATGAAAAACTGTTTTTT.

V gene TRBV7-2 combines with J gene TRBJ2-1, with 7 bases aligning to TRBD2. This CDR3 has 17 amino acids. Trimming cost V 5 bases and J 4 bases; bases outside gene matches: 14. Looked up from germline, CDR1 is SGHTA and CDR2 is FQGNSA. The CDR3: CASSRTRVGGRYNEQFF. In DNA form, the CDR3 reads TGTGCCAGCAGCAGAACTAGGGTGGGGGGGAGATACAATGAGCAGTTCTTC.

The V call is TRBV11-3, the J call TRBJ2-5; a weak D match, TRBD1 (5 bases). The germline CDR1 and CDR2 sequences are SGHNT and YENEEA. The CDR3 is made up of 17 amino acids. Trimming cost V 5 bases and J 7 bases, with 26 bases left between them. This CDR3 is CASSPPGHRNVRGTQYF. Here the CDR3 DNA reads TGTGCCAGCAGCCCACCCGGGCACAGGAACGTAAGAGGGACCCAGTACTTC.

The V and J genes are TRBV7-2 and TRBJ2-6; D perhaps matches TRBD2 (6 bases). Trimming shortened V by 2 bases and J by 0 bases, and 11 bases separated the two germline ends. The CDR3 totals 17 residues. Looked up from germline, CDR1 is SGHTA and CDR2 is FQGNSA. The CDR3 loop is CASSLNGGNSGANVLTF. The DNA for the CDR3 is TGTGCCAGCAGCTTAAATGGGGGGAACTCTGGGGCCAACGTCCTGACTTTC.

This clonotype was detected only a few times. CDR3 DNA sequence: TGTGCCAGCAGCCAGAGAGATTATAGCAATCAGCCCCAGCATTTT. It encodes CASSQRDYSNQPQHF. The chain is built from TRBV3-1 and TRBJ1-5; unclear D gene. The germline CDR1 and CDR2 sequences are LGHDT and YNNKEL (reference sequence). The CDR3 extends over 15 amino acids. V was cut by 3 bases and J by 0 bases, with 9 bases left in between.

The J gene is TRBJ1-4, the V gene TRBV4-3, with 9 bases fitting TRBD1. This CDR3 contains 16 residues. Trimming at V came to 6 bases and at J to 11 bases, leaving 16 bases not matched to a gene. Per germline, CDR1 LGHNA and CDR2 YSLEER. In DNA, the CDR3 is TGCGCCAGCAGGGGAGGCCCGGGACAGGGAGGTGACAAACTGTTTTTT. Translating it yields CASRGGPGQGGDKLFF.

The rearrangement links TRBV4-1 to TRBJ1-2; D gene ambiguous. Trimming pared 3 bases from V and 2 bases from J, leaving 19 bases between. CDR3 length: 17 residues. CDR1 is MGHRA, CDR2 YSYEKL, per germline. Here the CDR3 DNA reads TGCGCCAGCAGCCATGACTCCACGCAGCCACTGAACTATGGCTACACCTTC. Protein: CASSHDSTQPLNYGYTF.

This clonotype came up many times. V is TRBV6-4 and J is TRBJ2-3; TRBD2 might be the D (6 bases). The CDR3 length is 15 residues. Germline V lookup: CDR1 MRHNA, CDR2 SNTAGT. Trimming stripped 5 bases from V and 0 bases from J, with 12 bases between. CDR3 residues: CASSPGLSSTDTQYF. The CDR3 DNA is TGTGCCAGCAGTCCGGGACTCTCTAGCACAGATACGCAGTATTTT.

This clonotype has only a few counts. The chain combines TRBV5-1 with TRBJ2-3, with TRBD2 as a possible D gene (6 bases). Trimming cost V 1 base and J 3 bases, with 18 bases left between them. CDR3 length: 17 residues. Germline V lookup: CDR1 SGHRS, CDR2 YFSETQ. The CDR3 protein is CASSLFRGTLETDTQYF. In DNA form, the CDR3 reads TGCGCCAGCAGCTTGTTCCGCGGGACCCTCGAGACAGATACGCAGTATTTT.

This clonotype was picked up a small number of times. The CDR3 bases are TGTGCCAGCAGTTTGGAAGGGCTTGAGCAGTTCTTC. Amino acid sequence: CASSLEGLEQFF. This rearrangement joins TRBV27 to TRBJ2-1; unclear D gene. CDR1 is MNHEY, CDR2 SMNVEV, per germline (reference sequence). V was shortened by 3 bases and J by 9 bases, with 9 bases between the two germline ends. This CDR3 has 12 amino acids.

This clonotype turned up a few times. The V and J genes are TRBV6-5 and TRBJ1-1; D possibly corresponds to TRBD1 (5 bases). This CDR3 region has 15 residues. CDR1 and CDR2 from the germline V gene are MNHEY and SVGAGI. V was clipped by 7 bases and J by 3 bases, with 18 bases between them. The CDR3 sequence: CASKPWDVRDTEAFF. The CDR3 nucleotides are TGTGCCAGCAAACCTTGGGACGTAAGGGACACTGAAGCTTTCTTT.

The chain employs TRBV6-5 and TRBJ2-7, with 10 bases aligning to TRBD2. The CDR3 extends over 20 amino acids. V was clipped by 0 bases and J by 4 bases; unmatched bases: 18. Germline-derived CDR1 and CDR2 are MNHEY and SVGAGI. CDR3 DNA: TGTGCCAGCAGTTACTCGAGAGCCTCGTCTGGGGCTAGCGGGGGTTACGAGCAGTACTTC. It encodes CASSYSRASSGASGGYEQYF.

This clonotype was seen a few times. The chain uses TRBV7-9 and TRBJ1-1; 9 bases fit TRBD1. Germline CDR1 reads SEHNR; CDR2 reads FQNEAQ (reference sequence). V lost 5 bases, J lost 7 bases, and 11 bases stayed unmatched. The CDR3 runs 15 residues. The CDR3 DNA reads TGTGCCAGCAGCCAAACCGGACAGGGGCCACATGAAGCTTTCTTT. Its protein is CASSQTGQGPHEAFF.

V gene TRBV14 combines with J gene TRBJ2-1; no firm D call. Germline CDR1 and CDR2: SGHDN and FVKESK. The CDR3 totals 16 residues. Trimming left V 4 bases short and J 1 base short, with 14 bases between. The CDR3 DNA is TGTGCCAGCAGCCTAGCTGGGCTACTATCCTACAATGAGCAGTTCTTC. Amino acid sequence: CASSLAGLLSYNEQFF.

This clonotype has a count of ten or more. The gene calls are TRBV7-2 and TRBJ2-4, with no clear D. Germline V gene lookup returns CDR1 SGHTA and CDR2 FQGNSA. The CDR3 totals 15 residues. Trimming removed 5 bases from V and 4 bases from J, with 15 bases in between. As DNA, the CDR3 is TGTGCCAGCAGCCCCCCGTCCCTTATAAAAAACATTCAGTACTTC. Its protein is CASSPPSLIKNIQYF.

This clonotype was observed a few times. Compared with germline, one end of the junction differs, possibly owing to a read error. The rearrangement uses TRBV20-1 and TRBJ2-3, with 7 nucleotides matching TRBD2. CDR1 and CDR2 (germline): DFQATT, SNEGSKA (reference sequence). The CDR3 runs 14 residues. The CDR3 region is CSARVAASGAVLHF. CDR3 nucleotides: TGCAGTGCTAGAGTCGCGGCTAGCGGAGCCGTATTGCATTTT.

This clonotype was seen more than once but under ten times. The gene calls are TRBV21-1 and TRBJ2-7; the tabulated D call, TRBD1, remains unverified against the DNA. TRBV21-1 constitutes a pseudogene. The CDR3 consists of 16 residues. The CDR3 region has the DNA TGTGCCAGCAGCAAAGAGGACAGGGGGAAATTATGGGGGCAGTACGTC. It codes for CASSKEDRGKLWGQYV.

V and J are TRBV12-3 or TRBV12-4 and TRBJ2-5; TRBD2 matches at 8 bases. The CDR3 runs 14 residues. The J segment lost 3 bases and the V segment lost 6 bases, leaving 6 bases of the junction unmatched. The CDR3 is CASSSGGEEETQYF. The CDR3 DNA reads TGTGCCAGCAGCTCCGGGGGGGAGGAAGAGACCCAGTACTTC.

This chain connects TRBV29-1 to TRBJ2-5, with 9 bases matching TRBD1. The ends lost 5 bases at V and 4 bases at J; junction bases unmatched: 5. The CDR3 runs to 13 residues. Germline values: CDR1 SQVTM, CDR2 ANQGSEA. This CDR3 is CSVSGTGIETQYF. The CDR3 region has the DNA TGCAGCGTTTCCGGGACAGGGATAGAGACCCAGTACTTC. Full variable domain (outside the CDR3, taken from reference TRBV29-1 and TRBJ2-5): SAVISQKPSRDICQRGTSLTIQCQVDSQVTMMFWYRQQPGQSLTLIATANQGSEATYESGFVIDKFPISRPNLTFSTLTVSNMSPEDSSIYLCSVSGTGIETQYFGPGTRLLVL.

This clonotype has ten or more counts. The chain carries TRBV28 and TRBJ2-1, with D tentatively TRBD1 (5 bases). The CDR3 is 13 residues long. Germline V CDR1 and CDR2: MDHEN, SYDVKM. Trimming cost V 8 bases and J 5 bases, with 13 bases left between them. As DNA, the CDR3 is TGTGCCAGCCTGGGGCAGGAGAACAATGAGCAGTTCTTC. Translation gives CASLGQENNEQFF.

The chain joins TRBV29-1 to TRBJ2-5, with D possibly matching TRBD2 (5 bases). CDR1 SQVTM and CDR2 ANQGSEA come from the germline V gene. The V end was cut by 0 bases, the J end by 5 bases, with 16 bases between. This CDR3 has 15 amino acids. CDR3 region: CSVEDLGSLSETQYF. CDR3 in DNA: TGCAGCGTTGAAGATCTGGGGAGTCTTTCGGAGACCCAGTACTTC.

This clonotype was picked up many times. The V and J genes are TRBV20-1 and TRBJ1-2; D call uncertain. The germline V and J ends were trimmed by 2 bases and 4 bases, with 11 bases remaining between them. Germline V gene data show CDR1 as DFQATT and CDR2 as SNEGSKA (reference sequence). This CDR3 spans 13 amino acids. The CDR3 nucleotides read TGCAGTGCTAGACTCGGGGAGGTCTATGGCTACACCTTC. Protein: CSARLGEVYGYTF.

This clonotype was seen a few times. V gene TRBV11-2 combines with J gene TRBJ1-2, with a weak D call TRBD1 (6 bases). The V end was cut by 5 bases, the J end by 2 bases, with 15 bases between. Germline CDR1 reads SGHAT; CDR2 reads FQNNGV. CDR3 size: 15 residues. This CDR3 is CASSTGLGTNYGYTF. CDR3 DNA sequence: TGTGCCAGCAGCACGGGTTTGGGGACAAACTATGGCTACACCTTC.

This clonotype came up a few times. The chain uses TRBV12-3 or TRBV12-4 and TRBJ2-1; a weak D match, TRBD2 (6 bases). The CDR3 sequence is 14 residues long. V gave up 7 bases and J gave up 0 bases, with 10 bases separating them. CDR3 sequence reads: CASIVGGSYNEQFF. Written as DNA, the CDR3 is TGTGCCAGCATCGTGGGGGGCTCCTACAATGAGCAGTTCTTC.

This chain links TRBV5-1 with TRBJ2-2; no clear D gene. With 0 bases removed from V and 3 bases from J, the gap between germline ends came to 9 bases. This CDR3 comprises 15 residues. Germline CDR1 SGHRS, CDR2 YFSETQ. DNA of the CDR3: TGCGCCAGCAGCTTGGGTCAGGTCTACACCGGGGAGCTGTTTTTT. This sequence encodes CASSLGQVYTGELFF.

This clonotype came up a few times. One end of the junction does not line up with germline, which may come from a read error. The chain couples TRBV9 to TRBJ2-7; 9 nucleotides match TRBD2. The CDR3 contains 13 residues. Germline V lookup: CDR1 SGDLS, CDR2 YYNGEE. Here the CDR3 reads CAGGKGVHYEQYF. As DNA, the CDR3 is TGCGCGGGGGGGAAAGGGGTTCATTACGAGCAGTACTTC.

The gene calls are TRBV12-3 or TRBV12-4 and TRBJ1-2; 10 bases line up with TRBD1. This CDR3 contains 15 residues. V shed 5 bases, J shed 5 bases, and the junction held 8 bases outside the gene matches. Here the CDR3 reads CASSASMGQGYGYTF. In DNA form, the CDR3 reads TGTGCCAGCAGTGCCTCAATGGGACAGGGGTATGGCTACACCTTC.

This clonotype was seen a handful of times. J is TRBJ2-3 and V is TRBV7-2, with 12 bases aligning to TRBD2. V lost 3 bases and J lost 6; bases outside the gene matches: 13. Germline CDR1 and CDR2: SGHTA and FQGNSA. This CDR3 spans 18 amino acids. The CDR3 loop is CASSFSLVRGLAGDTQYF. The CDR3 DNA sequence: TGTGCCAGCAGCTTCTCCCTTGTGAGGGGACTAGCGGGCGATACGCAGTATTTT.

This clonotype was seen a single time. The chain joins TRBV21-1 to TRBJ2-5; the table names TRBD2, a call not compared with the DNA. TRBV21-1 is annotated as a pseudogene. The CDR3 spans 14 residues. The CDR3 DNA reads TGTGCCAGCAGGTCTAGCGGGAGGTCAGAGACCCAGTACTTC. It translates to CASRSSGRSETQYF.

This clonotype was found a few times. The chain joins TRBV4-1 to TRBJ2-3; no firm D call. Trimming shortened V by 1 base and J by 3 bases, and 17 bases separated the two germline ends. The CDR3 consists of 17 residues. Germline V gene data show CDR1 as MGHRA and CDR2 as YSYEKL. Written as DNA, the CDR3 is TGCGCCAGCAGCCAAGGAGTACCCCTCCTGTCGACAGATACGCAGTATTTT. Translated, it gives CASSQGVPLLSTDTQYF.

The chain combines TRBV27 with TRBJ1-5; TRBD1 matches at 8 bases. CDR1 MNHEY and CDR2 SMNVEV come from the germline V gene (reference sequence). Trimming removed 5 bases from V and 9 bases from J; junction bases left unmatched: 9. This CDR3 has 14 amino acids. CDR3 nucleotides: TGTGCCAGCAGTCCCAGGGGGCGCGAAGGGCCCCAGCATTTT. Translating it yields CASSPRGREGPQHF.

This clonotype was recorded only once. The chain links TRBV2 to TRBJ2-5; no clear D gene. The CDR3 has 13 residues. The V end was cut by 4 bases, the J end by 1 base, with 7 bases between. Germline CDR1 is SNHLY and CDR2 is FYNNEI. CDR3 sequence: CASSVWVQETQYF. The CDR3 nucleotides read TGTGCCAGCAGTGTATGGGTCCAAGAGACCCAGTACTTC. The variable domain in full, completed from reference TRBV2 and TRBJ2-5, reads EPEVTQTPSHQVTQMGQEVILRCVPISNHLYFYWYRQILGQKVEFLVSFYNNEISEKSEIFDDQFSVERPDGSNFTLKIRSTKLEDSAMYFCASSVWVQETQYFGPGTRLLVL.